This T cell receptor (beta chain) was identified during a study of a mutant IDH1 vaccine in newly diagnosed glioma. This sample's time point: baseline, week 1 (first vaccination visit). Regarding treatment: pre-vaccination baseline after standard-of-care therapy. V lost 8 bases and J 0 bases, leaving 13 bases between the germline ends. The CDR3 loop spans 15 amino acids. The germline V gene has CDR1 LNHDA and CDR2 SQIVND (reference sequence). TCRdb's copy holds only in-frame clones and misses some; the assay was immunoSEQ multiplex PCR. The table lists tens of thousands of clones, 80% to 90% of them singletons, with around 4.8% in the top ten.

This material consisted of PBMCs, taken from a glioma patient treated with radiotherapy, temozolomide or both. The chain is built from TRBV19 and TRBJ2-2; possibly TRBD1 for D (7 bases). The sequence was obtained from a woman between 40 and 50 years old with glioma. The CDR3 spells CASSRGETNTGELFF. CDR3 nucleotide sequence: TGTGCCAGTTCCAGGGGGGAGACGAACACCGGGGAGCTGTTTTTT.